What follows are 12 T cell receptor beta chains derived from one specimen sequenced in a study of CD8 T cells in ankylosing spondylitis. General observations from the study: Seemingly characteristic of ankylosing spondylitis blood was a TCR beta motif consisting of several highly homologous variants.

The antigens of these receptors remain unknown. One entry per CDR3 protein results from TCRdb running MiXCR on the 5' RACE reads. The sample yields some 840,000 distinct CDR3 sequences, about 10% seen once. Material: blood, either unsorted or a sorted T cell fraction (not recorded which). These receptors came from a male donor with ankylosing spondylitis.

This clonotype was found a few times. The V and J genes are TRBV6-1 and TRBJ2-1; 7 bases align to TRBD1. Germline CDR1 and CDR2: MNHNS and SASEGT. CDR3 size: 16 residues. After removal of 0 bases from V and 7 bases from J, the junction contained 9 bases not matched to a gene. The CDR3 bases are TGTGCCAGCAGTGAAGCGACCATCCGACAGGGAAATGAGCAGTTCTTC. Translation: CASSEATIRQGNEQFF.

The rearrangement links TRBV6-5 to TRBJ1-1, with TRBD1 as a possible D gene (5 bases). The V gene lost 2 bases and the J gene lost 3 bases, with 10 bases spanning the gap. The CDR3 runs to 14 residues. Looked up from germline, CDR1 is MNHEY and CDR2 is SVGAGI. CDR3 in DNA: TGTGCCAGCAGTTACCGTGTAGGGGACACTGAAGCTTTCTTT. Amino acids: CASSYRVGDTEAFF.

V is TRBV5-5 and J is TRBJ2-7; TRBD1 matches 10 bases. The CDR3 is made up of 13 amino acids. The V segment lost 4 bases and the J segment 6 bases; nucleotides outside the gene matches: 4. Germline CDR1 and CDR2: SGHKS and YYEKEE (reference sequence). The CDR3: CASSRQGAGEQYF. CDR3 in DNA: TGTGCCAGCAGCCGACAGGGGGCGGGCGAGCAGTACTTC.

This clonotype was seen a handful of times. V gene TRBV12-3 or TRBV12-4 combines with J gene TRBJ1-5, with D perhaps TRBD1 (5 bases). V was clipped by 6 bases and J by 0 bases, with 18 bases between them. CDR3 length: 17 residues. CDR3 amino acids: CASRGGDRAFSNQPQHF. CDR3 nucleotide sequence: TGTGCCAGCAGGGGAGGAGACAGAGCTTTTAGCAATCAGCCCCAGCATTTT.

J is TRBJ1-1 and V is TRBV18, with TRBD1 identical over 8 bases. CDR3 length: 16 amino acids. J gave up 5 bases and V 6 bases, and 14 bases lay outside the gene matches. CDR1 is KGHSH and CDR2 is LQKENI in the germline V gene. The CDR3 here is CASSPRTGGGLTEAFF. CDR3 nucleotides: TGTGCCAGCTCCCCCAGAACAGGGGGAGGCTTGACTGAAGCTTTCTTT.

A note on this clonotype: Being one base from a much bigger clone, this may be a read error. CDR3 sequence: CASSFAGTEYGEQYF. As DNA, the CDR3 is TGTGCCAGCAGTTTCGCGGGGACAGAGTACGGCGAGCAGTACTTC. The J gene is TRBJ2-7, the V gene TRBV12-3 or TRBV12-4, with a tentative D call TRBD1 (7 bases). CDR3 size: 15 residues. V lost 3 bases and J lost 6, with 18 bases in between.

This clonotype appeared a few times. This chain links TRBV10-3 with TRBJ2-7; the D gene could be TRBD1 or TRBD2 (5 bases each). The CDR3 covers 12 residues. Trimming left V 5 bases short and J 10 bases short, with 15 bases between. Per germline, CDR1 ENHRY and CDR2 SYGVKD. The CDR3 bases are TGTGCCATCAGTTGGGACGGATTGGTTCAGTACTTC. Translation: CAISWDGLVQYF.

The J gene is TRBJ1-2, the V gene TRBV28; D call uncertain. The germline gives CDR1 MDHEN, CDR2 SYDVKM. Trimming took 7 bases from V and 7 from J, leaving 10 bases between them. The CDR3 length is 11 residues. The CDR3 is CASKSDGGYTF. In DNA, the CDR3 is TGTGCCAGCAAAAGTGACGGTGGCTACACCTTC.

The rearrangement joins TRBV11-3 to TRBJ1-4; tentative D call: TRBD1 (5 bases). V dropped 6 bases and J dropped 2 bases, with 19 bases sitting between them. The CDR3 loop spans 17 amino acids. The germline V gene encodes CDR1 SGHNT and CDR2 YENEEA. The chain's CDR3 is CASSSGASGTTNEKLFF. The CDR3 region has the DNA TGTGCCAGCAGTAGCGGGGCCAGCGGGACGACTAATGAAAAACTGTTTTTT.

This clonotype was detected many times. The CDR3 here is CASSQVGNWELFF. In DNA, the CDR3 is TGCGCCAGCAGCCAAGTGGGAAACTGGGAGCTGTTTTTT. This sequence joins TRBV4-1 and TRBJ2-2; D not resolved. CDR3 length: 13 amino acids. Trimming removed 1 base from V and 9 bases from J, with 9 bases in between. Germline V gene data show CDR1 as MGHRA and CDR2 as YSYEKL.

This clonotype was detected a few times. V usage is TRBV4-3 and J usage is TRBJ2-7; D is uncertain. The CDR3 has 18 residues. With 0 bases removed from V and 5 bases from J, the gap between germline ends came to 23 bases. From germline, CDR1 is LGHNA and CDR2 YSLEER. For the CDR3, the DNA is TGCGCCAGCAGCCAAGACCATCCGTACGGTTCGCGATCCAACGAGCAGTACTTC. As protein: CASSQDHPYGSRSNEQYF.

This clonotype was recorded a few times. The J gene is TRBJ2-1, the V gene TRBV18, with a possible D match to TRBD1 (5 bases). This CDR3 comprises 13 residues. The germline V gene encodes CDR1 KGHSH and CDR2 LQKENI. Trimming took off 3 bases at V and 7 bases at J, with 10 bases between the two ends. The CDR3 bases are TGTGCCAGCTCACCCTTGACAGAAAATGAGCAGTTCTTC. Protein product: CASSPLTENEQFF.